This T cell receptor beta chain was documented in a study of Ad26.COV2.S vaccination and SARS-CoV-2 variants. As regards this clone: Antigen specificity is unknown.

Treatment in this sample: approximately 18 received Ad26.COV2.S at low or high dose, single or two shots; roughly five received placebo; per-sample allocation not given. Specimen acquisition occurred on day 63 following the initial vaccine or placebo injection. The assay was immunoSEQ multiplex PCR, and TCRdb's table has in-frame clones only and misses some. In the table there are more than 300,000 clones, around four fifths of which are singletons. The germline V and J ends were trimmed by 5 bases and 7 bases, with 27 bases remaining between them. The germline gives CDR1 SGHAT, CDR2 FQNNGV. This CDR3 has 18 residues. Study-level findings and limits: Measurement of non-spike TCR breadth gave similar results in vaccine and placebo recipients. Reportedly, spike-specific CD8+ and CD4+ T cell responses achieved substantial breadth once vaccination had taken place. Spike-specific TCR breadth was greater after Ad26.COV2.S than placebo. Breadth and depth estimates from TCRs may understate total T cell responses.

This specimen was peripheral blood, taken in a trial of Ad26.COV2.S vaccine versus placebo. The J gene is TRBJ2-1, the V gene TRBV11-2; the D gene could be TRBD1 or TRBD2 (5 bases each). The sequence derives from a person between 18 and 65 years old who received the Ad26.COV2.S COVID-19 vaccine or a placebo. CDR3 bases: TGTGCCAGCAGCACAGGAAGGACGGGGATCCCTCCGGGGAATGAGCAGTTCTTC. This codes for CASSTGRTGIPPGNEQFF.